The rows below give T cell receptor beta chains drawn from one sample of a study of cytomegalovirus exposure and HLA in healthy donors. Method: immunoSEQ multiplex PCR; TCRdb's copy keeps in-frame clones and lacks some. The table lists about 150,000 clones, 85% of them singletons. Material for sequencing was PBMCs. The origin of the receptors is a boy younger than 10 in good health and CMV-seronegative. Each CDR3 is given with its conserved first and last residue. Fields, in order: J gene, clone size, D gene, V gene, CDR3 DNA, CDR3 protein. The D gene is left open where the match is weak. Some rows mark clone size as missing; the rest say once, few, many or name a class of expanded clone.

J: TRBJ1-1
size: .
D: .
V: TRBV2
DNA: TGTGCCAGCAGTGAAGGGTGGGCTTCGGGGACTGAAGCTTTCTTT
CDR3: CASSEGWASGTEAFF

J: TRBJ2-7
size: .
D: TRBD1
V: TRBV28
DNA: TGTGCCAGCAACGACCGGGACAGGAGCTCCTACGAGCAGTACTTC
CDR3: CASNDRDRSSYEQYF

J: TRBJ2-3
size: .
D: .
V: TRBV28
DNA: TGTGCCAGCAGTTCCACAGGCGTCAAGACAGATACGCAGTATTTT
CDR3: CASSSTGVKTDTQYF

J: TRBJ2-3
size: .
D: .
V: TRBV5-1
DNA: TGCGCCAGCAGCTACACAAGCACAGATACGCAGTATTTT
CDR3: CASSYTSTDTQYF

J: TRBJ2-7
size: .
D: .
V: TRBV19
DNA: TGTGCCAGTAGAACCGGGTCCGGGTCCTACGAGCAGTACTTC
CDR3: CASRTGSGSYEQYF

J: TRBJ2-1
size: .
D: .
V: TRBV11-3
DNA: TGTGCCAGCAGCTTGAGGGATAGCTCCTACAATGAGCAGTTCTTC
CDR3: CASSLRDSSYNEQFF

J: TRBJ2-5
size: few
D: .
V: TRBV11-2
DNA: TGTGCCAGCAGCTTAGTGAGGGGGATTGGAGAGACCCAGTACTTC
CDR3: CASSLVRGIGETQYF

J: TRBJ2-1
size: .
D: .
V: TRBV10-3
DNA: TGTGCCATCAGTCCAGGACAGAACCCCAATGAGCAGTTCTTC
CDR3: CAISPGQNPNEQFF

J: TRBJ1-5
size: .
D: .
V: TRBV9
DNA: TGTGCCAGCAGCGTAGGAAGGGAGGGCAATCAGCCCCAGCATTTT
CDR3: CASSVGREGNQPQHF

J: TRBJ1-1
size: .
D: .
V: TRBV11-3
DNA: TGTGCCAGCAGCTTAGCAGGGGCCTCTGAAGCTTTCTTT
CDR3: CASSLAGASEAFF

J: TRBJ2-1
size: .
D: TRBD1
V: TRBV30
DNA: TGTGCCTGGAAAAAACAGGGGAGCTCCTACAATGAGCAGTTCTTC
CDR3: CAWKKQGSSYNEQFF

J: TRBJ2-1
size: .
D: TRBD2
V: TRBV27
DNA: TGTGCCAGCAGTTTATTTACTAGCGGGTACAATGAGCAGTTCTTC
CDR3: CASSLFTSGYNEQFF

J: TRBJ1-1
size: .
D: TRBD1
V: TRBV28
DNA: TGTGCCAGCAGTTCATGGGACAGGGGGCTGGGTAGCACTGAAGCTTTCTTT
CDR3: CASSSWDRGLGSTEAFF

J: TRBJ1-1
size: .
D: .
V: TRBV29-1
DNA: TGCAGCGTTCCCAACCCGGGGAGGAACACTGAAGCTTTCTTT
CDR3: CSVPNPGRNTEAFF

J: TRBJ1-5
size: once
D: .
V: TRBV7-2
DNA: TGTGCCAGCAGCCCCAGGGTGGGTCAGCCCCAGCATTTT
CDR3: CASSPRVGQPQHF

J: TRBJ2-3
size: .
D: .
V: TRBV27
DNA: TGTGCCAGCAGTTTAGCGGCGGGGGCCCCGGATACGCAGTATTTT
CDR3: CASSLAAGAPDTQYF

J: TRBJ1-5
size: .
D: .
V: TRBV28
DNA: TGTGCCAGCCAACCTGGGGGGTATAGCAATCAGCCCCAGCATTTT
CDR3: CASQPGGYSNQPQHF

J: TRBJ2-3
size: .
D: TRBD2
V: TRBV5-1
DNA: TGCGCCAGCAGCTTGCGGGGACTAGAGGCAGATACGCAGTATTTT
CDR3: CASSLRGLEADTQYF

J: TRBJ2-6
size: .
D: .
V: TRBV4-1
DNA: TGCGCCAGCAGCCAAGCGACAGGCTCTGGGGCCAACGTCCTGACTTTC
CDR3: CASSQATGSGANVLTF

J: TRBJ2-1
size: few
D: .
V: TRBV6-1
DNA: TGTGCCAGCAGTGAAGCTCCGTTTAGCTCCTACAATGAGCAGTTCTTC
CDR3: CASSEAPFSSYNEQFF

J: TRBJ1-5
size: .
D: .
V: TRBV27
DNA: TGTGCCAGCAGTTTCAGCGTTGGGTGGCCCCAGCATTTT
CDR3: CASSFSVGWPQHF

J: TRBJ2-3
size: .
D: .
V: TRBV5-6
DNA: TGTGCCAGCAGCTTCCGGCTAGGAGGCACAGATACGCAGTATTTT
CDR3: CASSFRLGGTDTQYF

J: TRBJ2-1
size: .
D: TRBD1
V: TRBV6-1
DNA: TGTGCCAGCAGTGACGGCACAGGGGTATTGAACAATGAGCAGTTCTTC
CDR3: CASSDGTGVLNNEQFF

J: TRBJ1-2
size: once
D: .
V: TRBV7-9
DNA: TGTGCCAGCAGCTTAGAACAGGGTGGCTACACCTTC
CDR3: CASSLEQGGYTF

J: TRBJ2-2
size: once
D: .
V: TRBV19
DNA: TGTGCCAGCTCAATCAGGGAGGCCGGGGAGCTGTTTTTT
CDR3: CASSIREAGELFF

J: TRBJ2-6
size: .
D: TRBD1
V: TRBV9
DNA: TGTGCCAGCAGCGGACAGGGGGCCGGGGCCAACGTCCTGACTTTC
CDR3: CASSGQGAGANVLTF

J: TRBJ1-2
size: .
D: .
V: TRBV5-4
DNA: TGCGCCAGCAGCCAAGAATTGCAGGCAAACTATGGCTACACCTTC
CDR3: CASSQELQANYGYTF

J: TRBJ1-1
size: .
D: .
V: TRBV27
DNA: TGTGCCAGCAGCACCAGGGGGAACACTGAAGCTTTCTTT
CDR3: CASSTRGNTEAFF

J: TRBJ1-3
size: .
D: .
V: TRBV2
DNA: TGTGCCAGCAGTGAAGACGCACTCTCTGGAAACACCATATATTTT
CDR3: CASSEDALSGNTIYF

J: TRBJ2-3
size: .
D: TRBD2
V: TRBV11-2
DNA: TGTGCCAGCAGTCCACTAGCGGGGGGGAGCACAGATACGCAGTATTTT
CDR3: CASSPLAGGSTDTQYF

J: TRBJ2-1
size: .
D: .
V: TRBV21-1
DNA: TGTGCCAGCAGCAAATGCGTCCGGCAGACTAGCGGGGGTGTGTTCTTC
CDR3: CASSKCVRQTSGGVFF

J: TRBJ2-5
size: .
D: .
V: TRBV10-1
DNA: TGCGCCAGCGGTCCGGACTTCCAAGAGACCCAGTACTTC
CDR3: CASGPDFQETQYF

J: TRBJ2-5
size: .
D: TRBD2
V: TRBV11-2
DNA: TGTGCCAGCAGCTCCGCCGGACTAGTCCAAGAGACCCAGTACTTC
CDR3: CASSSAGLVQETQYF

J: TRBJ1-1
size: .
D: TRBD1
V: TRBV2
DNA: TGTGCCAGCAGGGGGACAGGGGGGAACACTGAAGCTTTCTTT
CDR3: CASRGTGGNTEAFF

J: TRBJ1-2
size: .
D: TRBD1
V: TRBV7-9
DNA: TGTGCCAGCAGCCCCCCCGGACAGGGAAATTTGGATGGCTACACCTTC
CDR3: CASSPPGQGNLDGYTF

J: TRBJ1-1
size: .
D: .
V: TRBV5-4
DNA: TGTGCCTTCATGGGCCCCAACACTGAAGCTTTCTTT
CDR3: CAFMGPNTEAFF

J: TRBJ2-7
size: .
D: TRBD1
V: TRBV6-1
DNA: TGTGCCAGCTCCCCCGAAGAGACAGGGCCCTACGAGCAGTACTTC
CDR3: CASSPEETGPYEQYF

J: TRBJ1-3
size: .
D: TRBD1
V: TRBV19
DNA: TGTGCCAGTAGGATGGACAGGGTAGCTGGAAACACCATATATTTT
CDR3: CASRMDRVAGNTIYF

J: TRBJ1-3
size: .
D: .
V: TRBV30
DNA: TGTGCCTGGAGTCCAAACCTTGGGGGGGTCTCCAGAAACACCATATATTTT
CDR3: CAWSPNLGGVSRNTIYF